Reported below is one TCR beta chain. There are many counts of this clonotype. Its target antigen remains unknown. No base-level quality is on record; no much larger clone is a single base apart. The library relied on multiplex PCR. TCRdb records Illumina HiSeq 4000 as the sequencer. To build TCR beta libraries, CDR3 regions were amplified by Arm-PCR using iRepertoire HTBI primers. Gel purification was performed on PCR products prior to sequencing. Processing in the source paper ran as follows. A total of fewer than 80 TRBV and 14 TRBJ segments were identified across samples and were used for gene usage analysis of CDR3 amino acid clonotypes. COPE and FqMerger were used to merge filtered high-quality paired reads into contigs. Contigs were aligned with BLAST to IMGT TRBV, TRBD and TRBJ reference genes, and CDR3 was defined per IMGT. Any clonotype with a frequency above 0.1% was classified as a highly expanded clone. Repertoire diversity was measured by Shannon entropy, and V-J evenness by the Gini coefficient. A clonotype was considered public if more than one individual shared it. TCRdb applied fastp at Q25 and MiXCR to the public reads, then kept only in-frame beta chains. A single entry per CDR3 protein holds the most common genes and DNA from its merged rows. The V and J calls were determined by TCRdb, not by the authors. The sample records around 460,000 distinct CDR3 sequences, 20% to 25% of which are singletons. Jointly, the top ten make up approximately 6.4% of the sample.

The time point label here, explained by the study, means: persistent/refractory GD, antithyroid drugs over 5 years with positive TRAb. RNA was extracted from PBMCs in TRIzol for both TCR sequencing and RNA sequencing. The diagnosis of Graves' disease followed American Thyroid Association guidelines. The patients came from an endocrinology department in Xi'an, China. Each patient gave approximately 8.8 milliliters of peripheral blood, collected in an EDTA anticoagulant tube. Ficoll Paque Plus density gradient separation was used to isolate PBMCs, and no additional T cell sorting was done. RNA quality was checked with an Agilent 2100 Bioanalyzer and agarose gel, and concentration with a NanoDrop 2000. This sample was taken from a study of regulatory T cells in long-lasting Graves disease (dated by TCRdb to about 2021). With respect to the entire study: To count as having persistent Graves' disease, a patient had to have received antithyroid drug treatment for over 5 years with TSH receptor autoantibodies remaining persistently positive. Peripheral blood TCR sequencing and RNA sequencing compared persistent Graves' disease patients with newly diagnosed Graves' disease patients. Antithyroid drugs had been taken for approximately 10 years on average by persistent Graves' disease patients in the clinical cohort. The study was conducted in China and was registered as a clinical trial. A total of roughly 33 samples underwent TCR sequencing: approximately 13 from persistent and 20 from newly diagnosed Graves' disease patients.

Summary of the overall study and its limitations: Sequencing and analysis were limited to the TCR beta chain. Lower TCR Shannon entropy and fewer highly expanded clones were observed in persistent Graves' disease patients than in newly diagnosed patients, which suggested clonal expansion. The authors acknowledged the small sample size as a limitation that may reduce accuracy. Only peripheral blood was studied, because thyroid tissue, the primary lesion, was inaccessible. More public clonotypes were shared among persistent patients (2,741) than among newly diagnosed patients (roughly 1,000).

This TCR came from a female donor with Graves disease. Sequenced here: peripheral blood mononuclear cells (PBMCs), sampled when the disease was refractory, from a patient treated with antithyroid drugs.

The bases read TGTGCCAGCAGTTTGTCCCGGTCGTGGGCTGAGCAGTTCTTC. It translates as CASSLSRSWAEQFF. The rearrangement joined TRBV12-3 or TRBV12-4 to TRBJ2-1, with the D gene uncertain. The trim is 3 bases for V and 9 bases for J, with a gap of 15 bases between the germline ends. CDR3 length: 14 amino acids, cysteine to phenylalanine. The sequence is cut down to CDR3 DNA, 42 bases in frame from base 1.